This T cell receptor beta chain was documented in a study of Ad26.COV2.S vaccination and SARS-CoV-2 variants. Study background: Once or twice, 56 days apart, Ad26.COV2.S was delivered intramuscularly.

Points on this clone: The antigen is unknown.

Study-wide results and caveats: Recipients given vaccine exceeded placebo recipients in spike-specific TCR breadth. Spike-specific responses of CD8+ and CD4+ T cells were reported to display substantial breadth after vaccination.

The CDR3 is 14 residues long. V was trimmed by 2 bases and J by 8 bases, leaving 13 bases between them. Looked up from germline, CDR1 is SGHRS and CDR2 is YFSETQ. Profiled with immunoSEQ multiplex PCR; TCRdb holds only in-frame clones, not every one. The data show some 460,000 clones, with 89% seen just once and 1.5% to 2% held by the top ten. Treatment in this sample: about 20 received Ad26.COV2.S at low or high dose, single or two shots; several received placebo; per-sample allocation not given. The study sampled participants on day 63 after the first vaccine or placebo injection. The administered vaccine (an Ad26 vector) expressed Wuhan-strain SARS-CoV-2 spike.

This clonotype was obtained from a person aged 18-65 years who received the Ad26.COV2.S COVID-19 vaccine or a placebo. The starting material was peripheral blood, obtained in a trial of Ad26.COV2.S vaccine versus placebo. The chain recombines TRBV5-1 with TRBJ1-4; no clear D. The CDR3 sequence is CASSFGRTEEKLFF. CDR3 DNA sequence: TGCGCCAGCAGCTTCGGTAGGACGGAAGAAAAACTGTTTTTT.